A selection of T cell receptor beta chains follows, all from one sample in a study of T cells in Graves' hyperthyroidism and ophthalmopathy. Via MiXCR, TCRdb re-called the multiplex PCR reads, giving one row per CDR3 protein. The sample comprises about 360,000 distinct CDR3 sequences, roughly an eighth of which are singletons, and less than 10% rests with the top ten. Sequencing used blood. All receptors come from a woman aged 18-35 years with Graves' hyperthyroidism. Both conserved end residues are trimmed from each CDR3. A D gene is named only where the DNA matches it firmly.

d_call,cdr3_length,j_call,v_call,cdr3_aa
TRBD2,16,TRBJ2-7,TRBV7-2,ASSLNGRAGGPFDEQY
-,11,TRBJ2-5,TRBV7-9,ASSLDQSETQY
-,12,TRBJ1-1,TRBV10-3,AIRPGTLNTEAF
TRBD1,11,TRBJ1-1,TRBV18,ASTFHRDREAF
-,11,TRBJ2-5,TRBV2,ASSTGFYGTQY
TRBD1,17,TRBJ2-6,TRBV6-2/TRBV6-3,ASRTLRQGTEAGANVLT
-,13,TRBJ1-1,TRBV7-2,ASSLVPGWDTEAF
-,13,TRBJ1-1,TRBV7-9,ASSQVGGKNTEAF
TRBD1,11,TRBJ2-2,TRBV10-3,AIRGDRAWELF
TRBD2,15,TRBJ2-7,TRBV15,ATSSEGGTSGPYEQY
-,9,TRBJ2-1,TRBV29-1,SVAIGTPQF
TRBD1,13,TRBJ2-5,TRBV7-3,ASSPQTGSVETQY
TRBD1,15,TRBJ1-5,TRBV19,ASSTQGQGLSNQPQH
-,13,TRBJ1-1,TRBV12-3/TRBV12-4,ASRGGNDGNTEAF
TRBD1,13,TRBJ1-2,TRBV5-1,ASSEDRTSNYGYT
-,11,TRBJ1-5,TRBV3-1,ASSQGKWQPQH
TRBD2,13,TRBJ2-1,TRBV2,ASSPTTSGRGEQF
-,12,TRBJ1-1,TRBV19,ASSILRANTEAF
TRBD1,14,TRBJ1-6,TRBV6-2/TRBV6-3,ASTEQGSLANSPLH
TRBD1,10,TRBJ2-5,TRBV10-3,AIKGQQETQY
TRBD2,13,TRBJ2-5,TRBV6-1,ASSQGLAGEETQY
-,13,TRBJ1-1,TRBV19,ASTSLRGVSTEAF
TRBD1,13,TRBJ1-4,TRBV28,ASSPPGTGIEKLF
-,11,TRBJ2-3,TRBV7-2,ASSPGVTDTQY
-,13,TRBJ1-2,TRBV29-1,SVEDPPPGRLGYT
-,13,TRBJ1-5,TRBV20-1,SAREGGGGGQPQH
-,14,TRBJ2-5,TRBV3-1,ASSQDSRVRGETQY
-,13,TRBJ2-2,TRBV7-2,ASSFEGAVTGELF
TRBD2,14,TRBJ2-1,TRBV7-6,ASSLAIAGNYNEQF
TRBD2,13,TRBJ2-1,TRBV20-1,SAPISGGARNEQF
-,15,TRBJ2-7,TRBV20-1,SARDLSGVYPSYEQY
-,13,TRBJ2-5,TRBV7-2,ASSQYGLKQETQY
-,11,TRBJ1-1,TRBV7-9,ASSLPGGFEAF